This T cell receptor (beta chain) was sequenced in a study of CD8 T cells in ankylosing spondylitis. Study-wide points: A TCR beta motif made of about eight highly homologous variants seemed typical of ankylosing spondylitis blood.

The CDR3 covers 15 residues. Trimming took off 5 bases at V and 0 bases at J, with 11 bases between the two ends. As for this clonotype: The target antigen is unknown.

TCRdb re-called the 5' RACE reads with MiXCR, one entry per CDR3 protein. The top ten hold roughly 9.1% of the sample, which has a few hundred thousand distinct CDR3 sequences, under 14% seen once. The sequence derives from a female donor with ankylosing spondylitis or in good health (not recorded which). This chain connects TRBV12-3 or TRBV12-4 to TRBJ2-4, with a tentative D call TRBD1 (5 bases). Input material: blood, either unsorted or a sorted T cell fraction (not recorded which). The DNA for the CDR3 is TGTGCCAGCAGTATCAGGGTCCTAGCCAAAAACATTCAGTACTTC. Translated, it gives CASSIRVLAKNIQYF.